This TCR beta chain was found in a study of blood T cell repertoires in COVID-19. Study in general: Some COVID-19 samples were acute and others convalescent; all came from the United States, Italy and Spain. Sample material is recorded as cDNA or gDNA derived from T cells, B-cell-depleted T cells, or PBMCs.

The germline CDR1 and CDR2 sequences are SGHDT and YYEEEE. The length of the CDR3 is 15 residues. V lost 4 bases to trimming and J lost 6 bases; unmatched junction nucleotides: 7. Methods used by the authors: Reference gene primers were amplified, and this amplification served to estimate nucleated cell counts. Assay used: immunoSEQ multiplex PCR; TCRdb lists only in-frame clones, some missing. The DNA gave D and trimming, while V, J and clone size come from that table. Among about 230,000 clones listed, 75% to 85% were seen once. The origin of this receptor is a woman aged 45-65 years with acute or convalescent COVID-19. This sequence joins TRBV5-6 and TRBJ2-2; TRBD1 matches 9 bases. The sample consisted of peripheral blood. The CDR3 DNA is TGTGCCAGCAGCACCGGGACAGGGTACTCCGGGGAGCTGTTTTTT. This gives the protein CASSTGTGYSGELFF. Using reference TRBV5-6 and TRBJ2-2 for the parts outside the CDR3, the full variable domain is DAGVTQSPTHLIKTRGQQVTLRCSPKSGHDTVSWYQQALGQGPQFIFQYYEEEERQRGNFPDRFSGHQFPNYSSELNVNALLLGDSALYLCASSTGTGYSGELFFGEGSRLTVL.